What follows are 7 T cell receptor beta chains derived from one specimen sequenced in a study of metastatic and nonmetastatic thyroid tumors. Every patient was untreated before thyroid surgery. TCRdb re-called the PCR reads with MiXCR. Of tens of thousands of clones in the sample, 22% were seen once. Sequenced input: blood. The receptors come from a female donor with papillary thyroid cancer or a benign thyroid nodule (not recorded which). Some clones in this sample may be carry-over from other donors' samples.

This clone has ten or more counts. The germline gene is not matched at one end of the junction; a read error may be the cause. Other DNA variants within this sample encode the same CDR3. This chain joins TRBV7-6 and TRBJ1-5; weak D call: TRBD1 (6 bases). The CDR3 is 15 residues long. CDR1 is SGHVS, CDR2 FNYEAQ, per germline. The CDR3 sequence: CASSLTGNSSQPQHF. For the CDR3, the DNA is TGTGCCAGCAGCTTGACAGGCAATAGCAGTCAGCCCCAGCATTTT. The full variable domain, its missing parts supplied by reference TRBV7-6 and TRBJ1-5, is GAGVSQSPRYKVTKRGQDVALRCDPISGHVSLYWYRQALGQGPEFLTYFNYEAQQDKSGLPNDRFSAERPEGSISTLTIQRTEQRDSAMYRCASSLTGNSSQPQHFGDGTRLSIL.

This clone was seen repeatedly, ten times or more. This chain links TRBV6-2 or TRBV6-3 with TRBJ1-2; D gene uncertain. There are 15 residues in the CDR3. Trimming cost V 7 bases and J 5 bases, with 20 bases left between them. Germline V gene sequence: CDR1 MNHEY, CDR2 SVGEGT. The CDR3 region is CASTVGQYGLYGYTF. The DNA for the CDR3 is TGTGCCAGCACCGTAGGCCAGTACGGTTTATATGGCTACACCTTC.

By share, this clone counts as medium-sized. The chain has TRBV6-5 and TRBJ2-3; TRBD2 aligns across 10 bases. Trimming at V came to 0 bases and at J to 2 bases, leaving 8 bases not matched to a gene. CDR1 MNHEY and CDR2 SVGAGI come from the germline V gene. This CDR3 is built from 18 residues. The CDR3 sequence is CASSYSPSGSAPTDTQYF. CDR3 DNA: TGTGCCAGCAGTTACTCGCCTAGCGGGAGTGCCCCCACAGATACGCAGTATTTT.

This clone was seen only a few times. This is likely a read error, given that the CDR3 carries no conserved phenylalanine or tryptophan at its end. The DNA is left out, because the CDR3 cannot be placed on it with certainty; the CDR3 is given as TCRdb lists it. This chain connects TRBV11-2 to TRBJ2-4; the D call of TRBD2 is as the table states it, not checked on the DNA. Germline values: CDR1 SGHAT, CDR2 FQNNGV. The CDR3 comprises 8 residues, both ends counted. The CDR3 here is CASSLESG.

This clone was seen a few times. The junction does not match germline at one end; this may be a read error. The V call is TRBV6-2 or TRBV6-3, the J call TRBJ1-2; D call uncertain. Germline values: CDR1 MNHEY, CDR2 SVGEGT. The CDR3 has 14 amino acids. CDR3 amino acids: CASRTTRLVYVYTF. CDR3 sequence (DNA): TGTGCCAGCAGAACCACGAGGCTTGTCTATGTCTACACCTTC.

This clone was found many times. This chain connects TRBV20-1 to TRBJ1-1, with a possible D match to TRBD1 (5 bases). CDR1 and CDR2 (germline): DFQATT, SNEGSKA (reference sequence). This CDR3 comprises 15 residues. The V end lost 8 bases, the J end lost 1 base, and 20 bases lay between the germline ends. CDR3 loop: CSSSPAQGGNTEAFF. The CDR3 coding sequence is TGCAGTTCCTCACCAGCCCAGGGCGGGAACACTGAAGCTTTCTTT.

This clone was seen ten or more times. CDR3 DNA sequence: TGTGCCAGCAGCACATCACAGGGGACTGAAGCTTTCTTT. This encodes CASSTSQGTEAFF. This chain joins TRBV11-3 and TRBJ1-1, with TRBD1 matching 7 bases. CDR1 and CDR2 from the germline V gene are SGHNT and YENEEA. J was trimmed by 5 bases and V by 5 bases; bases with no gene match: 5. This CDR3 has 13 amino acids.